Only one count was recorded for the clone carrying this T cell receptor beta chain. The entry originates in a study of cytomegalovirus exposure and HLA in healthy donors. 13 Jbeta primers and 60 Vbeta primers were used for the PCR. TCRdb's copy holds only in-frame clones and misses some; the assay was immunoSEQ multiplex PCR. The sample lists roughly 160,000 clones, approximately 80% occurring once. This CDR3 has 13 residues. Germline values: CDR1 SSHAT, CDR2 FNYEAQ (reference sequence). Trimming left V 3 bases short and J 2 bases short, with 7 bases between. The V gene is TRBV7-7, the J gene TRBJ2-5, with a tentative D call TRBD1 (5 bases). The origin of this receptor is a woman under 40 in good health and CMV-seronegative. The specimen was PBMCs. The CDR3 DNA is TGTGCCAGCAGCTTCGGACAACAAGAGACCCAGTACTTC. It specifies CASSFGQQETQYF.